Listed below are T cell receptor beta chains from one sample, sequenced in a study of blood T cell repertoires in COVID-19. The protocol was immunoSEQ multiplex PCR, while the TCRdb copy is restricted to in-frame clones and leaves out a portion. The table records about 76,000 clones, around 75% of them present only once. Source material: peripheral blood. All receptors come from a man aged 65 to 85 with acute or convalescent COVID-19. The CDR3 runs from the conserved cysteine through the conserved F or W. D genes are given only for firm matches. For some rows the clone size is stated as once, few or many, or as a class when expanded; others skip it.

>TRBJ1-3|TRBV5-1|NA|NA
CASSVSGTGNTIYF
TGCGCCAGCAGCGTTTCAGGGACTGGAAACACCATATATTTT
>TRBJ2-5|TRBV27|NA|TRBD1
CASSGTAETQYF
TGTGCCAGCAGCGGGACAGCAGAGACCCAGTACTTC
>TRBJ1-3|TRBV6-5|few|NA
CASRPRGVGGNTIYF
TGTGCCAGCAGGCCTCGGGGGGTTGGCGGAAACACCATATATTTT
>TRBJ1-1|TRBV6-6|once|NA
CASSPTANTEAFF
TGTGCCAGCAGTCCGACAGCGAACACTGAAGCTTTCTTT
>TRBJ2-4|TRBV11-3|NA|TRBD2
CASSLLAGPAKNIQYF
TGTGCCAGCAGCCTCTTAGCGGGTCCAGCCAAAAACATTCAGTACTTC
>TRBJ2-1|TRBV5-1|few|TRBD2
CASSSGGRPPYNEQFF
TGCGCCAGCAGCTCGGGCGGGAGGCCCCCCTACAATGAGCAGTTCTTC
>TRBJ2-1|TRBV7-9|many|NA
CASNSGEPYNEQFF
TGTGCCAGCAACTCGGGAGAACCCTACAATGAGCAGTTCTTC
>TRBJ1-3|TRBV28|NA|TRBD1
CASAGQASGNTIYF
TGTGCCAGCGCGGGACAGGCCTCTGGAAACACCATATATTTT
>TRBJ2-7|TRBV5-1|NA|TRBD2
CASSQGLAEYGQYF
TGCGCCAGCAGCCAGGGACTAGCGGAATACGGGCAGTACTTC
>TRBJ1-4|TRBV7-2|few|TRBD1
CASSGRTGANEKLFF
TGTGCCAGCAGCGGTAGGACAGGGGCGAATGAAAAACTGTTTTTT
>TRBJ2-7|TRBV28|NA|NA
CASSSNNSPYYEQYF
TGTGCCAGCAGTTCCAATAACTCCCCCTACTACGAGCAGTACTTC
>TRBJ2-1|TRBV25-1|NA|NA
CASSAEQGPRYNEQFF
TGTGCCAGCAGTGCAGAGCAGGGGCCTAGGTACAATGAGCAGTTCTTC
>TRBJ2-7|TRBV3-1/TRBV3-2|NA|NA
CASSPADRTSYEQYF
TGTGCCAGCAGCCCAGCCGACAGGACCTCCTACGAGCAGTACTTC
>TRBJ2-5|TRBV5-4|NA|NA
CASSFGGGETQYF
TGTGCCAGCAGCTTCGGAGGAGGAGAGACCCAGTACTTC
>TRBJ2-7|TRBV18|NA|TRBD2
CASSSFRAGGDEQYF
TGTGCCAGCTCATCCTTCAGAGCGGGAGGGGACGAGCAGTACTTC
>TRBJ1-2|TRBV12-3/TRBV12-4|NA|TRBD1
CASRTGGSGYTF
TGTGCCAGCAGGACAGGGGGCTCAGGCTACACCTTC
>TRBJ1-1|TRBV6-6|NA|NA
CASSYWGGHRGTEAFF
TGTGCCAGCAGTTACTGGGGGGGGCACCGGGGAACTGAAGCTTTCTTT
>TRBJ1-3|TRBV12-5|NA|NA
CASGAGGSAGNTIYF
TGTGCTAGTGGTGCGGGGGGGTCGGCTGGAAACACCATATATTTT
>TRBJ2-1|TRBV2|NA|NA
CASRDSSSYNEQFF
TGTGCCTCCCGGGACTCCAGCTCCTACAATGAGCAGTTCTTC
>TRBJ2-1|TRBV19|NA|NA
CASSPVAVGGYNEQFF
TGTGCCAGTAGTCCCGTCGCTGTGGGAGGTTACAATGAGCAGTTCTTC
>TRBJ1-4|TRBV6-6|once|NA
CASSSAGEKLFF
TGTGCCAGCAGTTCCGCAGGTGAAAAACTGTTTTTT
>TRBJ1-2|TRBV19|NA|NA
CASSPGGFPPYGYTF
TGTGCCAGTAGTCCAGGAGGGTTCCCCCCCTATGGCTACACCTTC
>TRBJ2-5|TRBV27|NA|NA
CASSDAGRETQYF
TGTGCCAGCAGTGACGCAGGGCGCGAGACCCAGTACTTC
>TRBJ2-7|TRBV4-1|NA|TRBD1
CASSRGTGANYEQYF
TGCGCCAGCAGCCGAGGGACAGGGGCGAACTACGAGCAGTACTTC
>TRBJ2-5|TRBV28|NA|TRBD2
CASSLARREKETQYF
TGTGCCAGCAGTTTAGCGAGGCGGGAGAAAGAGACCCAGTACTTC
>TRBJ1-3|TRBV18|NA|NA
CASSPPVYSGNTIYF
TGTGCCAGCTCACCACCTGTCTACTCTGGAAACACCATATATTTT
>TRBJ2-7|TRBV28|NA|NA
CASRRGVEQYF
TGTGCCAGCAGAAGGGGCGTGGAGCAGTACTTC
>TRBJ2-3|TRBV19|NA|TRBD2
CASSPTSGRDTQYF
TGTGCCAGTAGTCCGACTAGCGGGAGAGATACGCAGTATTTT
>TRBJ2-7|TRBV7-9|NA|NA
CASSFGVSYEQYF
TGTGCCAGCAGCTTCGGAGTCTCCTACGAGCAGTACTTC
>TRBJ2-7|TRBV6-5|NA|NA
CASSSPGAGAYEQYF
TGTGCCAGCAGTTCGCCTGGGGCAGGGGCCTACGAGCAGTACTTC
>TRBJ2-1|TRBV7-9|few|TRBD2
CASSFGGRAYNEQFF
TGTGCCAGCAGCTTTGGCGGGAGGGCTTACAATGAGCAGTTCTTC